Detailed here is one TCR beta chain. Its target is not known. This sample stems from a study of CXCR3-negative and CXCR3-positive naive CD8 T cells. Whole-study findings and limits: Compared with CXCR3-negative naive cells, CXCR3-positive naive cells showed more hydrophobic TRB CDR3s.

With UMI labels, 5' RACE was used to prepare the TRB cDNA libraries. TCRdb re-called the 5' RACE reads and shows each CDR3 protein once, DNA omitted. This sample's clone table lists tens of thousands of distinct CDR3 sequences. The CDR3 is made up of 12 amino acids. Looked up from germline, CDR1 is SGHAT and CDR2 is FQNNGV. The specimen was naive CXCR3- CD8+ T cells from blood. The subset: CD45RO-CCR7+CD27+CD95- naive CD8+ T cells lacking CXCR3 (TNR3-). This sequence was found in a human donor in good health. Some clones in this sample may be carry-over from other donors' samples. The rearrangement uses TRBV11-2 and TRBJ2-5; TCRdb's D gene call, TRBD1, goes unchecked for lack of DNA. The CDR3 sequence is CASSLTSGGLSF.